What follows are 17 T cell receptor beta chains derived from one specimen sequenced in a study of human T cells and chemical hapten exposure. MiXCR, run by TCRdb on the RACE reads, gives a single entry per CDR3 protein. The sample shows 250,000 or so distinct CDR3 sequences, just under 8% of them seen only once. The time point is: pre-sensitization, week 0. Treatment specified: therapeutic diphenylcyclopropenone sensitization with weekly scalp DPC. The starting material was whole blood, obtained in connection with sensitization to the hapten diphenylcyclopropenone (DPC). The source of these receptors is a man between 18 and 29 years old with alopecia areata. Some clones in this sample may be carry-over from other donors' samples.

The rearrangement links TRBV6-2 or TRBV6-3 to TRBJ1-2; 8 bases line up with TRBD1. The CDR3 is 16 amino acids. After removal of 6 bases from V and 4 bases from J, the junction contained 13 bases not matched to a gene. Germline V gives CDR1 MNHEY, CDR2 SVGEGT. The chain's CDR3 is CASSPVSAGGAYGYTF. DNA of the CDR3: TGTGCCAGCAGCCCAGTGTCCGCAGGGGGCGCCTATGGCTACACCTTC.

This sequence joins TRBV9 and TRBJ2-5; perhaps TRBD1 as D (6 bases). There are 16 residues in the CDR3. Trimming removed 0 bases at V and 5 bases at J, with 17 bases between. Germline V gene data show CDR1 as SGDLS and CDR2 as YYNGEE. The CDR3 region is CASSVAGGLPSETQYF. CDR3 DNA sequence: TGTGCCAGCAGCGTAGCTGGGGGCCTTCCCAGTGAGACCCAGTACTTC.

This clonotype appeared a few times. V and J are TRBV7-8 and TRBJ2-1, with 10 bases identical to TRBD2. The germline gives CDR1 SGHVS, CDR2 FQNEAQ. This CDR3 comprises 17 residues. The V segment lost 4 bases and the J segment 5 bases; nucleotides outside the gene matches: 11. CDR3 DNA: TGTGCCAGCAGCTCTAGGATAGCGGGGGGCCTGAACAATGAGCAGTTCTTC. Its translation: CASSSRIAGGLNNEQFF.

This clonotype was observed a handful of times. This chain joins TRBV29-1 and TRBJ2-5; the D gene is possibly TRBD2 (5 bases). Trimming shortened V by 5 bases and J by 2 bases, and 12 bases separated the two germline ends. CDR1 SQVTM and CDR2 ANQGSEA come from the germline V gene. The CDR3 runs 13 residues. The CDR3 here is CSVWGSGQETQYF. CDR3 bases: TGCAGCGTTTGGGGTTCGGGGCAAGAGACCCAGTACTTC. Together with reference TRBV29-1 and TRBJ2-5, the CDR3 gives the full variable domain: SAVISQKPSRDICQRGTSLTIQCQVDSQVTMMFWYRQQPGQSLTLIATANQGSEATYESGFVIDKFPISRPNLTFSTLTVSNMSPEDSSIYLCSVWGSGQETQYFGPGTRLLVL.

This clonotype was observed a handful of times. The genes are TRBV6-4 and TRBJ2-1, with D perhaps assigned TRBD1 or TRBD2 (5 bases each). V dropped 0 bases and J dropped 6 bases, with 9 bases sitting between them. The CDR3 has 14 residues. The V gene's germline CDR1 is MRHNA and CDR2 SNTAGT. The CDR3 loop reads CASSDSGDRNEQFF. For the CDR3, the DNA is TGTGCCAGCAGTGACTCAGGGGACCGCAATGAGCAGTTCTTC.

This clonotype was found many times. The V gene is TRBV3-1, the J gene TRBJ2-5, with D possibly being TRBD1 (5 bases). CDR3 length: 18 amino acids. Germline V gives CDR1 LGHDT, CDR2 YNNKEL (reference sequence). Trimming stripped 2 bases from V and 1 base from J, with 20 bases between. CDR3 amino acids: CASSQLGIRQGLQETQYF. The CDR3 DNA is TGTGCCAGCAGCCAATTGGGGATAAGGCAGGGCCTCCAAGAGACCCAGTACTTC.

The table lists this clonotype with a few counts. The chain has TRBV11-2 and TRBJ2-3; D tentatively reads TRBD1 or TRBD2 (6 bases each). Trimming left V 8 bases short and J 1 base short, with 13 bases between. The CDR3 extends over 14 amino acids. Germline values: CDR1 SGHAT, CDR2 FQNNGV. CDR3 sequence reads: CASRGGPRTDTQYF. The CDR3 nucleotides read TGTGCCAGCCGAGGGGGGCCCCGCACAGATACGCAGTATTTT.

The chain uses TRBV19 and TRBJ2-2; TRBD1 aligns across 9 bases. V shed 10 bases, J shed 3 bases, and the junction held 9 bases outside the gene matches. Germline V lookup: CDR1 LNHDA, CDR2 SQIVND (reference sequence). The CDR3 is 15 residues long. CDR3 DNA sequence: TGTGCCACGGTCCCGGGACAGGGACACACCGGGGAGCTGTTTTTT. It translates to CATVPGQGHTGELFF.

The J gene is TRBJ1-1, the V gene TRBV4-1; unclear D gene. The CDR3 is 14 amino acids. CDR1 and CDR2 (germline): MGHRA, YSYEKL. V was shortened by 0 bases and J by 6 bases, with 11 bases between the two germline ends. In DNA, the CDR3 is TGCGCCAGCAGCCAAGAGGGGATTGCCGCTGAAGCTTTCTTT. It yields the protein CASSQEGIAAEAFF.

This clonotype was detected a few times. The chain carries TRBV20-1 and TRBJ2-7; 8 bases match TRBD1. Trimming took 3 bases from V and 7 from J; bases not matched to a gene: 14. The germline V gene has CDR1 DFQATT and CDR2 SNEGSKA (reference sequence). The CDR3 totals 15 residues. The CDR3 here is CSASGLSGQGKEQYF. The CDR3 DNA follows: TGCAGTGCTAGTGGCCTTTCCGGACAGGGTAAAGAGCAGTACTTC.

This clonotype was counted only a few times. The chain recombines TRBV28 with TRBJ2-6, with D uncertain. The CDR3 extends over 17 amino acids. Per germline, CDR1 MDHEN and CDR2 SYDVKM. Trimming cost V 0 bases and J 0 bases, with 9 bases left between them. As DNA, the CDR3 is TGTGCCAGCAGTTTATGGAGACTGATCTCTGGGGCCAACGTCCTGACTTTC. Encoded protein: CASSLWRLISGANVLTF.

This clonotype was seen many times. The V call is TRBV12-3 or TRBV12-4, the J call TRBJ1-3; D possibly corresponds to TRBD1 (6 bases). Trimming removed 8 bases at V and 4 bases at J, with 15 bases between. This CDR3 is built from 14 residues. The CDR3 loop reads CASAGGTKGNTIYF. The CDR3 DNA reads as TGTGCCAGCGCTGGGGGGACAAAAGGAAACACCATATATTTT.

This clonotype was seen only a few times. The rearrangement joins TRBV9 to TRBJ1-6; TRBD1 matches 8 bases. V trimming: 3 bases; J trimming: 10 bases; junction bases outside the gene matches: 12. There are 16 residues in the CDR3. The germline V gene has CDR1 SGDLS and CDR2 YYNGEE. The CDR3 protein is CASSETDRVVVSPLHF. CDR3 nucleotide sequence: TGTGCCAGCAGCGAGACGGACAGGGTAGTAGTATCACCCCTCCACTTT. The complete variable domain, with remaining parts taken from reference TRBV9 and TRBJ1-6, reads DSGVTQTPKHLITATGQRVTLRCSPRSGDLSVYWYQQSLDQGLQFLIQYYNGEERAKGNILERFSAQQFPDLHSELNLSSLELGDSALYFCASSETDRVVVSPLHFGNGTRLTVT.

This clonotype showed up just a few times. The gene calls are TRBV7-9 and TRBJ2-4; possible D gene TRBD2, 5 bases. Looked up from germline, CDR1 is SEHNR and CDR2 is FQNEAQ (reference sequence). Trimming took 5 bases from V and 0 from J, leaving 14 bases between them. This CDR3 spans 16 amino acids. DNA for the CDR3: TGTGCCAGCAGCCCCGGGGTGCTCCTAGCCAAAAACATTCAGTACTTC. This translates into CASSPGVLLAKNIQYF.

At least ten counts were recorded for this clonotype. V and J are TRBV4-1 and TRBJ1-2, with D possibly matching TRBD1 (5 bases). The CDR3 contains 15 residues. The germline CDR1 and CDR2 sequences are MGHRA and YSYEKL. Trimming removed 3 bases from V and 5 bases from J, with 16 bases in between. Here the CDR3 DNA reads TGCGCCAGCAGCCAGTTGGGACGGATAACTTATGGCTACACCTTC. It yields the protein CASSQLGRITYGYTF.

DNA for the CDR3: TGTGCCAGCAGCCCAGGGGGGACTGCACTCTACGAGCAGTACTTC. As protein: CASSPGGTALYEQYF. The chain combines TRBV28 with TRBJ2-7; possible D gene TRBD1, 7 bases. CDR3 length equals 15 residues. Trimming took 6 bases from V and 3 from J, leaving 18 bases between them. Germline V gives CDR1 MDHEN, CDR2 SYDVKM. The complete variable domain, with remaining parts taken from reference TRBV28 and TRBJ2-7, reads DVKVTQSSRYLVKRTGEKVFLECVQDMDHENMFWYRQDPGLGLRLIYFSYDVKMKEKGDIPEGYSVSREKKERFSLILESASTNQTSMYLCASSPGGTALYEQYFGPGTRLTVT.

The genes are TRBV27 and TRBJ2-4; 7 bases map to TRBD1. Germline V lookup: CDR1 MNHEY, CDR2 SMNVEV (reference sequence). The CDR3 extends over 16 amino acids. Trimming cost V 4 bases and J 0 bases; bases outside gene matches: 6. The CDR3 reads CASSSGQTLAKNIQYF. CDR3 coding DNA: TGTGCCAGCAGTTCGGGACAGACCTTAGCCAAAAACATTCAGTACTTC.